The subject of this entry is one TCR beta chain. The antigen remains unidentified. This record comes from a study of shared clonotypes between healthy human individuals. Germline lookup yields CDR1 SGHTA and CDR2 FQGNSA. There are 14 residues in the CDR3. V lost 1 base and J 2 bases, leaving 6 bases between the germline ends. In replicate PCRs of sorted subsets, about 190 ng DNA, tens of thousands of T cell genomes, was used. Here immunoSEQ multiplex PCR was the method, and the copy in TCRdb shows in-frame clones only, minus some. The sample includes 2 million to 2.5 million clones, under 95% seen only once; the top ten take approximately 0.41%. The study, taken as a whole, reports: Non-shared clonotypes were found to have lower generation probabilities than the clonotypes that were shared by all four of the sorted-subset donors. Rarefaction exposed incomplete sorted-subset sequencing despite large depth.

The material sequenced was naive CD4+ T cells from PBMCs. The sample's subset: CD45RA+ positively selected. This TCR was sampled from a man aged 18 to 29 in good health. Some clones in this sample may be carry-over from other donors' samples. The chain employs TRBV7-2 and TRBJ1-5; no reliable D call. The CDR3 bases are TGTGCCAGCAGCTTAGAGGCGGGCAATCAGCCCCAGCATTTT. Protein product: CASSLEAGNQPQHF.